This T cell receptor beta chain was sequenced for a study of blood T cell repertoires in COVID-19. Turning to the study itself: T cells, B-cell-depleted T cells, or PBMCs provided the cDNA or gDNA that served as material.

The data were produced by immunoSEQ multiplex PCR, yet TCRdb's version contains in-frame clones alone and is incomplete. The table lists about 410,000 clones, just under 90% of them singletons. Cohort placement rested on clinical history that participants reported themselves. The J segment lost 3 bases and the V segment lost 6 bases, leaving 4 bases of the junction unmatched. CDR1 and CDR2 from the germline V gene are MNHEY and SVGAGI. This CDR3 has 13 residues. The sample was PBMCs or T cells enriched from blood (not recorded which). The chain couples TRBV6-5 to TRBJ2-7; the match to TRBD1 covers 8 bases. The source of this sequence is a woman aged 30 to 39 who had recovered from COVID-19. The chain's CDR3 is CASSRQGIYEQYF. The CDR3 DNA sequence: TGTGCCAGCAGCCGACAGGGGATCTACGAGCAGTACTTC.